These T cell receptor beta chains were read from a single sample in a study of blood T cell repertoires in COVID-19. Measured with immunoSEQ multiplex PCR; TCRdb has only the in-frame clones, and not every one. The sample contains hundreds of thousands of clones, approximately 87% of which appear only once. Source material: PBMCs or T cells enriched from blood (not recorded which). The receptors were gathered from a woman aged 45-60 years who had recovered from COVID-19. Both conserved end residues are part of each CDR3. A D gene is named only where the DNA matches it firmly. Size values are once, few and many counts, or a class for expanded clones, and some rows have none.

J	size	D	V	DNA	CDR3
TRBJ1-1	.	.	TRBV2	TGTGCCAGCAGTGAAGACAGGGACACTGAAGCTTTCTTT	CASSEDRDTEAFF
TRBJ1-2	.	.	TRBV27	TGTGCCAGCTTTTCGTGGAGGGATGGCTACACCTTC	CASFSWRDGYTF
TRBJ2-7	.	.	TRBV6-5	TGTGCCAGCAGTTATTCTTTAGGGGGGGGTTTTGAGCAGTACTTC	CASSYSLGGGFEQYF
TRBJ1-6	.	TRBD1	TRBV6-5	TGTGCCATCGGCCGGGACAGGAGAAATAATTCACCCCTCCACTTT	CAIGRDRRNNSPLHF
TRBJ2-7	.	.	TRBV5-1	TGCGCCAGCAGCTTGGCGGGGGTCGACTACGAGCAGTACTTC	CASSLAGVDYEQYF
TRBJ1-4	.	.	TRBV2	TGTGCCAGCAGAATAGTACCCGATGAAAAACTATTTTTT	CASRIVPDEKLFF
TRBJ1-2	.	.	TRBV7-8	TGTGCCAGCAGCTTAGGGGGAGAGTATGGCTACACCTTC	CASSLGGEYGYTF
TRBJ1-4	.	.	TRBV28	TGTGCCAGCAGTATGGGGGCCTTTAGAGAAAAACTGTTTTTT	CASSMGAFREKLFF
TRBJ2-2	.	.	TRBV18	TGTGCCAGCTCACCACTTAGTGGGCTGGGGGAGCTGTTTTTT	CASSPLSGLGELFF
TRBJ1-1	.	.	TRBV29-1	TGCAGCGGGTTGCGGAGTACTGAAGCTTTCTTT	CSGLRSTEAFF
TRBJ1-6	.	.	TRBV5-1	TGCGCCAGCAGCTTGGGTGACAGGAGCTCCTATAATTCACCCCTCCACTTT	CASSLGDRSSYNSPLHF
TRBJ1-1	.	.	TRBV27	TGTGCCAGCAGAGCGGGACTCCCGAACACTGAAGCTTTCTTT	CASRAGLPNTEAFF
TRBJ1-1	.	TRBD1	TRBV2	TGTGCCAGCAGTGAACAGGACAGGGGGCTATTGGACACTGAAGCTTTCTTT	CASSEQDRGLLDTEAFF
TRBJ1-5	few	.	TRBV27	TGTGCCAGCGGACAGTCGGGTTTCAATCAGCCCCAGCATTTT	CASGQSGFNQPQHF
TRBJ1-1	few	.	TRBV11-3	TGTGCCAGCAGCTCCGGGAACTTGAACACTGAAGCTTTCTTT	CASSSGNLNTEAFF
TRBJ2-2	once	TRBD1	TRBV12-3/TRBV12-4	TGTGCCAGCAGTCGACAGGGTAACGGGGAGCTGTTTTTT	CASSRQGNGELFF
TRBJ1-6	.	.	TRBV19	TGTGCCAGTAGTCAGGTTGGATCGGATTCACCCCTCCACTTT	CASSQVGSDSPLHF
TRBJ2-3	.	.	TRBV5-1	TGCGCCAGCAGCTCCACGGGGGGCAGCACAGATACGCAGTATTTT	CASSSTGGSTDTQYF
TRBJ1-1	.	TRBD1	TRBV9	TGTGCCAGCGGGACAGGGGGTAGTACTGAAGCTTTCTTT	CASGTGGSTEAFF
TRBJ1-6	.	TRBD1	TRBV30	TGTGCCTGGGACAGGGCTAATTCACCCCTCCACTTT	CAWDRANSPLHF
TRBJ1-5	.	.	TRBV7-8	TGTGCCAGCAGCCCCAGAGACCCAGGGAGCAATCAGCCCCAGCATTTT	CASSPRDPGSNQPQHF
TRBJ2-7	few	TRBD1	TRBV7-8	TGTGCCAGCAGGGGGACAGGGGGCTACGAGCAGTACTTC	CASRGTGGYEQYF
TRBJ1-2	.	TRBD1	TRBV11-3	TGTGCCAGCAGCCAAACAGGGGGCTATGGCTACACCTTC	CASSQTGGYGYTF
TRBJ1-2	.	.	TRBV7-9	TGTGCCAGTACTCGAAGGGAGGACATAGATGGCTACACCTTC	CASTRREDIDGYTF
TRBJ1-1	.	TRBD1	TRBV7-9	TGTGCCAGCAGCATCCTACAGGGGGGGGAAGCTTTCTTT	CASSILQGGEAFF
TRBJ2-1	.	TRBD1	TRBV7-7	TGTGCTAGCAGCCCCGGGACAGGGTACAATGAGCAGTTCTTC	CASSPGTGYNEQFF
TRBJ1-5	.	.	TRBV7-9	TGTGCCAGCAGCTTATCCGGGCTGGGAGGTCAGCCCCAGCATTTT	CASSLSGLGGQPQHF
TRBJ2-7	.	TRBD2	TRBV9	TGTGCCAGCAGCGCCTCCGGGGAGGGTTACGAGCAGTACTTC	CASSASGEGYEQYF
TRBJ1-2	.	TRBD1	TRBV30	TGTGCCTGGAGTGTCTCCCGGCAGGGGGCTGTTTACACCTTC	CAWSVSRQGAVYTF
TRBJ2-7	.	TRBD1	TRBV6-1	TGTGCCAGCAGTGAAGGAGGGACAGGGGCCTACGAGCAGTACTTC	CASSEGGTGAYEQYF